This paragraph reports one T cell receptor beta chain. The table lists this clonotype with many counts. Its antigen specificity is not known. The input lacks base qualities; no much larger clone sits a single base away. According to the study, the label for this sample's time point signals: healthy volunteer bleed at 6 weeks. Total RNA was isolated from unfractionated whole blood collected in Tempus Blood RNA tubes. A handful of healthy volunteers acted as controls for TCR sequencing and had blood drawn at day 0, 2 weeks and 6 weeks. The data are from a study of human T cells and chemical hapten exposure (dated by TCRdb to the early 2020s). Concerning the study at large: Libraries were pooled for sequencing, and variation in per-sample TCR yields was attributed mainly to small differences in library volumes within the pool. This study followed changes in the peripheral blood TCR repertoire in vivo during primary and secondary sensitization of alopecia patients to the hapten diphenylcyclopropenone (DPC). From each blood RNA sample, both TCR alpha and TCR beta chains were sequenced.

General study outcomes and caveats: After repeated subsampling, the strength of the expansion versus patch-test correlation and the threshold at which it became significant changed. DPC sensitization did not change how many TCRs were above 1 in 1000 frequency, and no evidence was found of alterations in global repertoire structure.

Library construction relied on RACE. The data were produced on a NextSeq 500. During library preparation, unique molecular identifiers were attached to individual cDNA molecules so that TCRs could be counted in a quantitative, reproducible way. Regarding the original processing steps: The median number of TCRs per sample was approximately 93,000, ranging from roughly 20,000 to 700,000. V, J and CDR3 annotation of the TCR reads was performed with the Decombinator software suite. For the PS versus PT1 abundance plots, all samples were subsampled to the same number of TCRs (28,000). Expanded TCRs were defined as absent before sensitization and observed at least eight times at the 2-week time point. Clones were called with MiXCR by TCRdb after fastp trimmed the public reads at Q25, and only in-frame beta chains were retained. Rows with one shared CDR3 protein collapse into an entry with the most common genes and DNA. V and J calls and clone size were set by TCRdb, not the authors. A total of around 80,000 distinct CDR3 sequences appear in this sample, over 8.5% of them only once. The ten largest make up more than 1.5% of the sample.

The germline V gene yields SNHLY for CDR1 and FYNNEI for CDR2. V is trimmed back by 6 bases and J by 4 bases, and the junction contains 6 bases that no gene match accounts for. The CDR3 covers 13 residues, taking in both the cysteine and the phenylalanine. The CDR3 DNA has 39 bases and is translated from base 1. The receptor's source is a male donor in good health. Some clones in this sample may be carry-over from other donors' samples. The V gene is TRBV2 and the J gene is TRBJ2-7; 7 central nucleotides agree with TRBD1. Sequencing used whole blood. The CDR3 protein: CASRLNRGYEQYF. The DNA sequence is as follows: TGTGCCAGCAGATTAAACAGGGGATACGAGCAGTACTTC.